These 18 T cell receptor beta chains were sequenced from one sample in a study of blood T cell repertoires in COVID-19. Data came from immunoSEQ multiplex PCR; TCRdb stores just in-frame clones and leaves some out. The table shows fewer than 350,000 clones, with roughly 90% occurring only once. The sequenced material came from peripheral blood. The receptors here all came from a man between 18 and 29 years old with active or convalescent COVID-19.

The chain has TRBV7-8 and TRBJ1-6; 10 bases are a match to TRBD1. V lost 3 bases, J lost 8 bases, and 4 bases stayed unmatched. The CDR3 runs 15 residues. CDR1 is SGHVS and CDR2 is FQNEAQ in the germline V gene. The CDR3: CASSFETGGDSPLHF. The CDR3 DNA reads TGTGCCAGCAGCTTTGAGACAGGGGGCGATTCACCCCTCCACTTT.

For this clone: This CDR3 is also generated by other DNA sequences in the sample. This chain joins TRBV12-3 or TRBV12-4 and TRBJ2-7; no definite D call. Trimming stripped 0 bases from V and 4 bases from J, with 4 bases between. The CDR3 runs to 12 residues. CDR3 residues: CASSLARYEQYF. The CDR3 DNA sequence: TGTGCCAGCAGTTTAGCTCGGTACGAGCAGTACTTC.

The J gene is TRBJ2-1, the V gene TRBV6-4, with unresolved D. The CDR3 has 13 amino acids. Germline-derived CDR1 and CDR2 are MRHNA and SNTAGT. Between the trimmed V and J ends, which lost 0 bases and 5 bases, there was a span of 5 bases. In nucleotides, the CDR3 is TGTGCCAGCAGTGACTCGACAAACAATGAGCAGTTCTTC. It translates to CASSDSTNNEQFF.

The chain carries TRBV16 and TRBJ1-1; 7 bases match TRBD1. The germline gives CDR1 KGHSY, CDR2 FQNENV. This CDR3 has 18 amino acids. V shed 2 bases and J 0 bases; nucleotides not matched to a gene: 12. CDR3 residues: CASSQIGGRAKMNTEAFF. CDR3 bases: TGTGCCAGCAGCCAAATAGGGGGCAGGGCTAAAATGAACACTGAAGCTTTCTTT.

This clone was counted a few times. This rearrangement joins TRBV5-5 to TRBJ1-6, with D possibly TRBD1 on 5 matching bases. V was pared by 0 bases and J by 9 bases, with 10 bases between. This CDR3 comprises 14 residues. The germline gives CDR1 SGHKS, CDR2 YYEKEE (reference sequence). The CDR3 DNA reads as TGTGCCAGCAGCTTGGGGACACCGATTTCACCCCTCCACTTT. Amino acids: CASSLGTPISPLHF.

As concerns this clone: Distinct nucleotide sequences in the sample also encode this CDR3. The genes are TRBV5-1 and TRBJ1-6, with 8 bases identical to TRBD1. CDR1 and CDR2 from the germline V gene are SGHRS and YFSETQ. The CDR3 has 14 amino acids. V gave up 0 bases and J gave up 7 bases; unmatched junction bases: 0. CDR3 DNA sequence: TGCGCCAGCAGCTTGGACAGGGGGAATTCACCCCTCCACTTT. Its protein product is CASSLDRGNSPLHF.

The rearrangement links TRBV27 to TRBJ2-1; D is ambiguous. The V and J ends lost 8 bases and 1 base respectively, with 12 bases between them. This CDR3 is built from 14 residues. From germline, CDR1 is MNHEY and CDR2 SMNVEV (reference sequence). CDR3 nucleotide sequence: TGTGCCAGCTCCAACTTCATTTCCTACAATGAGCAGTTCTTC. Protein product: CASSNFISYNEQFF.

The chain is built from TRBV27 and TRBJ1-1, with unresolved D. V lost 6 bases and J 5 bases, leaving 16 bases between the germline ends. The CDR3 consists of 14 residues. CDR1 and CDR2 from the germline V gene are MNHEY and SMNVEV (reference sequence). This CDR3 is CASRSSGRETEAFF. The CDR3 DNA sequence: TGTGCCAGCAGATCGTCGGGTCGGGAGACTGAAGCTTTCTTT.

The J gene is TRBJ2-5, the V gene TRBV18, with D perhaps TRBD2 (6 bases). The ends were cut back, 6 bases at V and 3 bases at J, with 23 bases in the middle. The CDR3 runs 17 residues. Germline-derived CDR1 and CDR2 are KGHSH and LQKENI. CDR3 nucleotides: TGTGCCAGCTCCCCGCAAAAGCGGGCGGTCTTGAAAGAGACCCAGTACTTC. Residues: CASSPQKRAVLKETQYF.

CDR3 sequence: CASSQGGLRNTEAFF. The CDR3 DNA reads as TGCGCCAGCAGCCAGGGGGGACTCAGGAACACTGAAGCTTTCTTT. V usage is TRBV4-1 and J usage is TRBJ1-1, with D perhaps TRBD1 (5 bases). CDR3 length: 15 residues. Germline V gives CDR1 MGHRA, CDR2 YSYEKL. The V gene lost 3 bases and the J gene lost 1 base, with 12 bases spanning the gap.

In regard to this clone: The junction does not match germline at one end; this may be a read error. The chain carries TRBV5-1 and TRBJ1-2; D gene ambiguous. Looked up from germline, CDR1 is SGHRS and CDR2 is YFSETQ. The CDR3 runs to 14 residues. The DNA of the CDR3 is TGCGCCCGCAGCTCTGACACGGCTAACTATGGCTACACCTTC. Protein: CARSSDTANYGYTF.

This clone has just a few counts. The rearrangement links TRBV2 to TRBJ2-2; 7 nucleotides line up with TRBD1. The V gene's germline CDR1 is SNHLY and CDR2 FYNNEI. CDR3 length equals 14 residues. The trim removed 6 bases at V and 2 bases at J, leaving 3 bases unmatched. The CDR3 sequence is CASRNRGNTGELFF. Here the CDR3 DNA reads TGTGCCAGCAGAAACAGGGGAAACACCGGGGAGCTGTTTTTT. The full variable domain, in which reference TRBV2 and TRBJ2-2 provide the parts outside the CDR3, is EPEVTQTPSHQVTQMGQEVILRCVPISNHLYFYWYRQILGQKVEFLVSFYNNEISEKSEIFDDQFSVERPDGSNFTLKIRSTKLEDSAMYFCASRNRGNTGELFFGEGSRLTVL.

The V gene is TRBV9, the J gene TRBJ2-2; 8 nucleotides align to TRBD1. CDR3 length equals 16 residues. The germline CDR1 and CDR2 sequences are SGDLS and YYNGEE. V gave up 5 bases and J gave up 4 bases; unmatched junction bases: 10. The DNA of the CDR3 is TGTGCCAGCAGTACGAGACAGGGGTTAAGCACCGGGGAGCTGTTTTTT. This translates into CASSTRQGLSTGELFF.

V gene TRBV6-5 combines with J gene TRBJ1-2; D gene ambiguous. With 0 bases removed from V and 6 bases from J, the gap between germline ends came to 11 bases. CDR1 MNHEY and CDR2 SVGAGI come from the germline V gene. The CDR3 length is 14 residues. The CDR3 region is CASSYSGVSHGYTF. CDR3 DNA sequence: TGTGCCAGCAGTTACTCGGGAGTCAGCCATGGCTACACCTTC.

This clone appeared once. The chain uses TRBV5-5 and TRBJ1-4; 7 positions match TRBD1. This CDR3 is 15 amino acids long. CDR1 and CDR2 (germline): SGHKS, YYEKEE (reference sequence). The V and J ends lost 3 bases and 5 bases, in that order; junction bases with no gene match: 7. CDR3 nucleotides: TGTGCCAGCAGCTACCGGGACAGCCTAAATGAAAAACTGTTTTTT. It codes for CASSYRDSLNEKLFF.

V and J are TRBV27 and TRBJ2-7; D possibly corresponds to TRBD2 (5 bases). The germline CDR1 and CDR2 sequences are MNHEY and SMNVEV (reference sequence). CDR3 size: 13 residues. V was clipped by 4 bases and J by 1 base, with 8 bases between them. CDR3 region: CASSSRGSYEQYF. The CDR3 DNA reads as TGTGCCAGCAGTTCCCGCGGGTCCTACGAGCAGTACTTC.

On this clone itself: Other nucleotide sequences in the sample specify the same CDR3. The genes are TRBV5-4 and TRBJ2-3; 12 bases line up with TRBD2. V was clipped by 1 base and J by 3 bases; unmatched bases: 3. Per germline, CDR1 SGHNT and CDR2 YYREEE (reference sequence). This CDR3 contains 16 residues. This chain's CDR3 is CASSLRLAGGTDTQYF. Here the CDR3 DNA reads TGTGCCAGCAGCTTGCGGCTAGCGGGGGGGACAGATACGCAGTATTTT. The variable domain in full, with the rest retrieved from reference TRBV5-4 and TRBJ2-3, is ETGVTQSPTHLIKTRGQQVTLRCSSQSGHNTVSWYQQALGQGPQFIFQYYREEENGRGNFPPRFSGLQFPNYSSELNVNALELDDSALYLCASSLRLAGGTDTQYFGPGTRLTVL.

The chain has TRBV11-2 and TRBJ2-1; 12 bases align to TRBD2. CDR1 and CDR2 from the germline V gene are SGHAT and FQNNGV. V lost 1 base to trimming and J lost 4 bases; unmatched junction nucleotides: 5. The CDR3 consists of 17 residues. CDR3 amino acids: CASSLARTSGEYNEQFF. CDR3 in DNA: TGTGCCAGCAGCTTAGCCCGGACTAGCGGGGAGTACAATGAGCAGTTCTTC.